This T cell receptor beta chain is drawn from a study of T cells in Graves' hyperthyroidism and ophthalmopathy. Broader study findings: Ophthalmopathy could be told apart from stable hyperthyroidism with a 13 V-J model.

This clonotype appeared many times. Its antigen is not known. With V trimmed by 4 bases and J by 6 bases, 2 bases remained unmatched. Per the germline V gene, CDR1 is LGHDT and CDR2 is YNNKEL (reference sequence). The length of the CDR3 is 13 residues. RNA transcripts yielded amplified TCR beta CDR3 regions. In the first-round RT-PCR of the TCR CDR3, the HTBI primer set was used. TCRdb ran MiXCR on the multiplex PCR reads and lists one entry per CDR3 protein. The sample includes around 340,000 distinct CDR3 sequences, about a sixth of them seen just once. The sample was blood. The J gene is TRBJ1-1, the V gene TRBV3-1; 10 nucleotides agree with TRBD1. This sequence originates from a woman under 40 with Graves' hyperthyroidism that later progressed to Graves' ophthalmopathy. CDR3 protein: CASSPGTGAEAFF. In DNA, the CDR3 is TGTGCCAGCAGCCCCGGGACAGGGGCTGAAGCTTTCTTT.